Sequencing of this TCR beta chain was carried out in a study of blood T cell repertoires in COVID-19. Study at large: PBMCs, B-cell-depleted T cells, or T cells provided the cDNA or gDNA that made up the material.

Sequencing was performed with immunoSEQ multiplex PCR; in TCRdb, only in-frame clones are kept and a portion is missing. The sample yields roughly 160,000 clones, about 88% seen once. Germline loops: CDR1 MNHNS, CDR2 SASEGT. The J segment lost 4 bases and the V segment lost 3 bases, leaving 6 bases of the junction unmatched. The CDR3 runs 16 residues. This rearrangement joins TRBV6-1 to TRBJ2-6; 7 bases agree with TRBD2. The receptor was derived from a woman aged 45-60 years who had recovered from COVID-19. Sequencing was performed on PBMCs or T cells enriched from blood (not recorded which). The CDR3 here is CASSERGGSGANVLTF. The CDR3 DNA reads TGTGCCAGCAGTGAGAGGGGAGGGTCAGGGGCCAACGTCCTGACTTTC.